Listed below are T cell receptor beta chains from one sample, sequenced in a study of CD8 T cells in ankylosing spondylitis. In TCRdb, the 5' RACE reads were re-called with MiXCR into one record per CDR3 protein. The data contain under 85,000 distinct CDR3 sequences, about 5.4% of them seen just once; the ten biggest clones take up 2% to 2.5%. Sequencing used blood, either unsorted or a sorted T cell fraction (not recorded which). Receptors originate from a male donor with ankylosing spondylitis or in good health (not recorded which). Both conserved end residues are part of each CDR3. D genes are given only for firm matches. Clone size is stated in some rows and not others, as once, few, many or a class when expanded.

CASSPLQGSTEAFF	TGTGCCAGCAGCCCGCTACAGGGGTCCACTGAAGCTTTCTTT	TRBD1	TRBJ1-1	TRBV12-3/TRBV12-4	many
CASSYTTSGEQFF	TGTGCCAGCAGTTATACGACTAGCGGTGAGCAGTTCTTC	TRBD2	TRBJ2-1	TRBV6-2/TRBV6-3	many
CASSLGGGVYEQYF	TGTGCCAGCAGTTTGGGCGGGGGGGTCTACGAGCAGTACTTC	TRBD2	TRBJ2-7	TRBV28	many
CASSQEGRREAFF	TGCGCCAGCAGCCAAGAGGGACGAAGGGAAGCTTTCTTT	.	TRBJ1-1	TRBV4-3	many
CSSRGDAPNYYNEQFF	TGCAGTTCTCGGGGTGACGCTCCGAACTATTACAATGAGCAGTTCTTC	.	TRBJ2-1	TRBV20-1	once
CASSATGTTVGEQFF	TGTGCCAGCAGCGCCACCGGGACAACCGTTGGTGAGCAGTTCTTC	.	TRBJ2-1	TRBV3-1	many
CASSFNRGQETQYF	TGCGCCAGCAGCTTCAACAGGGGCCAAGAGACCCAGTACTTC	TRBD1	TRBJ2-5	TRBV5-1	many
CASSLTGAGELFF	TGTGCCAGCAGCTTGACAGGGGCCGGGGAGCTGTTTTTT	TRBD1	TRBJ2-2	TRBV28	many
CASSQDEALPYEQYF	TGTGCCAGCAGCCAAGATGAGGCCTTGCCCTACGAGCAGTACTTC	.	TRBJ2-7	TRBV14	many
CASSWQGRTDTQYF	TGTGCCAGCAGTTGGCAGGGGCGGACAGATACGCAGTATTTT	.	TRBJ2-3	TRBV12-3/TRBV12-4	.
CASTLAGGTDTQYF	TGCGCCAGCACCCTAGCGGGGGGCACAGATACGCAGTATTTT	TRBD2	TRBJ2-3	TRBV5-1	many
CSARDFGGPQNNAQYF	TGCAGTGCTAGAGATTTTGGGGGGCCCCAAAATAACGCGCAGTATTTT	.	TRBJ2-3	TRBV20-1	many
CASSLAGYQETQYF	TGCGCCAGCAGCTTGGCCGGGTACCAAGAGACCCAGTACTTC	.	TRBJ2-5	TRBV5-1	many
CASSLEDSAGANVLTF	TGCGCCAGCAGCTTGGAAGACAGTGCTGGGGCCAACGTCCTGACTTTC	.	TRBJ2-6	TRBV5-1	many
CASSWDSVTEAFF	TGCGCCAGCAGCTGGGACAGCGTGACTGAAGCTTTCTTT	TRBD1	TRBJ1-1	TRBV5-1	many
CASSLSYEQYF	TGTGCCAGCAGTCTAAGCTACGAGCAGTACTTC	.	TRBJ2-7	TRBV3-1	many
CASSRQEGRAEQYF	TGTGCCAGCAGTCGGCAGGAAGGTAGGGCCGAGCAGTACTTC	.	TRBJ2-7	TRBV12-3/TRBV12-4	many
CAISVDSSVDEQFF	TGTGCCATCAGTGTGGACAGTTCAGTCGATGAGCAGTTCTTC	.	TRBJ2-1	TRBV10-3	many
CASSHSNYGYTF	TGTGCCAGCAGCCATTCTAACTATGGCTACACCTTC	.	TRBJ1-2	TRBV3-1	medium-sized
CASSVETHYEQYF	TGCGCCAGCAGTGTCGAGACACACTACGAGCAGTACTTC	.	TRBJ2-7	TRBV10-2	many
CASSAVKNSGELFF	TGCGCCAGCAGTGCAGTCAAAAATTCCGGGGAGCTGTTTTTT	.	TRBJ2-2	TRBV10-1	many
CSASRTSGDYEQYF	TGCAGTGCTAGCCGGACTAGCGGGGACTACGAGCAGTACTTC	TRBD2	TRBJ2-7	TRBV20-1	many
CASSFRPGSANSPLHF	TGTGCCAGCAGTTTTCGTCCGGGGTCGGCTAATTCACCCCTCCACTTT	.	TRBJ1-6	TRBV28	many
CASDRSYGYTF	TGCGCCAGTGACAGGAGTTATGGCTACACCTTC	.	TRBJ1-2	TRBV10-1	many
CASSLEGPPYNEQFF	TGCGCCAGCAGCTTGGAAGGGCCCCCTTACAATGAGCAGTTCTTC	.	TRBJ2-1	TRBV5-1	many
CASSIRGPITKETQYF	TGTGCCAGCAGTATCCGGGGACCGATAACTAAAGAGACCCAGTACTTC	.	TRBJ2-5	TRBV5-6	.
CSVVAGVAETQYF	TGCAGCGTTGTGGCGGGGGTTGCAGAGACCCAGTACTTC	TRBD2	TRBJ2-5	TRBV29-1	many
CASTDSANTGELFF	TGTGCCAGCACCGACAGCGCGAACACCGGGGAGCTGTTTTTT	.	TRBJ2-2	TRBV12-3/TRBV12-4	many
CASSAGLAYEQYF	TGTGCCAGCAGCGCGGGACTAGCCTACGAGCAGTACTTC	TRBD2	TRBJ2-7	TRBV9	many
CASGLGVAGDLQETQYF	TGTGCTAGTGGTTTGGGAGTAGCGGGGGACCTCCAAGAGACCCAGTACTTC	TRBD2	TRBJ2-5	TRBV12-5	many
CSARDFGGTSDLNTGELFF	TGCAGTGCTAGAGATTTTGGGGGGACTAGCGATCTAAACACCGGGGAGCTGTTTTTT	TRBD2	TRBJ2-2	TRBV20-1	many
CSVEGGGTGALSTDTQYF	TGCAGCGTTGAAGGAGGAGGGACAGGGGCCCTCAGCACAGATACGCAGTATTTT	TRBD1	TRBJ2-3	TRBV29-1	many
CSGRPSYNEQFF	TGCAGTGGGAGGCCGAGCTACAATGAGCAGTTCTTC	.	TRBJ2-1	TRBV20-1	many
CASSQERQGIYEQYF	TGCGCCAGCAGCCAAGAAAGGCAGGGAATCTACGAGCAGTACTTC	.	TRBJ2-7	TRBV4-3	.
CASSLAGGNYNEQFF	TGTGCCAGCAGTCTGGCGGGGGGAAACTACAATGAGCAGTTCTTC	TRBD2	TRBJ2-1	TRBV9	many
CASSPGHLNYGYTF	TGTGCCAGCAGCCCCGGACACTTGAACTATGGCTACACCTTC	.	TRBJ1-2	TRBV7-6	few
CASSPPGLGDYEQYF	TGTGCCAGCTCACCACCGGGACTAGGCGACTACGAGCAGTACTTC	TRBD2	TRBJ2-7	TRBV18	many
CASSPPTSRETQYF	TGTGCCAGCTCACCACCGACTAGCAGAGAGACCCAGTACTTC	TRBD2	TRBJ2-5	TRBV18	many
CASSGGAAAVSENQPQHF	TGTGCCAGCAGTGGCGGGGCGGCGGCCGTCAGCGAAAATCAGCCCCAGCATTTT	.	TRBJ1-5	TRBV12-3/TRBV12-4	many
CASSSSGTGSYEQYF	TGTGCCAGCAGTTCTTCCGGGACGGGCTCCTACGAGCAGTACTTC	.	TRBJ2-7	TRBV28	.
CASSIGQGSYEQYF	TGCGCCAGCAGCATTGGACAGGGGTCCTACGAGCAGTACTTC	TRBD1	TRBJ2-7	TRBV5-1	many
CAWTVGRGDQPQHF	TGTGCCTGGACCGTAGGGAGGGGGGACCAGCCCCAGCATTTT	.	TRBJ1-5	TRBV30	many
CATSRTSGDNEQFF	TGTGCCACATCCAGGACTAGCGGAGACAATGAGCAGTTCTTC	TRBD2	TRBJ2-1	TRBV12-3/TRBV12-4	many
CATMWQGVISEQFF	TGTGCCACCATGTGGCAGGGGGTTATCAGCGAGCAGTTCTTC	TRBD1	TRBJ2-1	TRBV6-2/TRBV6-3	many
CASSYLAGGILNTEAFF	TGTGCCAGCAGTTACTTGGCAGGGGGCATCTTGAACACTGAAGCTTTCTTT	TRBD1	TRBJ1-1	TRBV6-2/TRBV6-3	many
CSARPRVYYEQYF	TGCAGTGCTAGACCCAGGGTGTACTACGAGCAGTACTTC	.	TRBJ2-7	TRBV20-1	many
CASDRQGSPLHF	TGTGCCAGCGACAGGCAAGGATCACCCCTCCACTTT	.	TRBJ1-6	TRBV6-1	few
CASSLEAASVEQYF	TGCGCCAGCAGCTTGGAAGCGGCTAGCGTCGAGCAGTACTTC	.	TRBJ2-7	TRBV5-1	many
CSATGTGFTGANVLTF	TGCAGTGCTACCGGGACAGGGTTCACTGGGGCCAACGTCCTGACTTTC	TRBD1	TRBJ2-6	TRBV20-1	many
CSVELALNTEAFF	TGCAGCGTTGAATTGGCATTAAACACTGAAGCTTTCTTT	.	TRBJ1-1	TRBV29-1	many
CASNWGANGELFF	TGTGCCAGCAATTGGGGGGCGAACGGGGAGCTGTTTTTT	.	TRBJ2-2	TRBV6-5	many
CSADRSLSYEQYF	TGCAGCGCGGACAGGAGTTTATCCTACGAGCAGTACTTC	TRBD1	TRBJ2-7	TRBV20-1	many
CSARDPYGGGSGQPQHF	TGCAGTGCTAGGGACCCCTATGGGGGCGGTTCGGGTCAGCCCCAGCATTTT	.	TRBJ1-5	TRBV20-1	many
CASREHYRVSSLREGDTGELFF	TGTGCCAGTAGGGAACACTACAGGGTATCATCTTTAAGGGAAGGGGACACCGGGGAGCTGTTTTTT	.	TRBJ2-2	TRBV19	many
CASSPGSTPKEQYF	TGTGCCAGCAGTCCCGGGAGCACCCCGAAAGAGCAGTACTTC	.	TRBJ2-7	TRBV27	many
CASSFSDRWRHEQYF	TGTGCCAGCAGTTTCTCTGACAGGTGGCGCCACGAGCAGTACTTC	.	TRBJ2-7	TRBV28	many
CASSYVSGVGGDTQYF	TGTGCCAGCAGTTACGTTAGCGGGGTAGGAGGAGATACGCAGTATTTT	TRBD2	TRBJ2-3	TRBV6-5	many
CASSSTGTKNIQYF	TGTGCCAGCAGCTCGACAGGGACCAAAAACATTCAGTACTTC	TRBD1	TRBJ2-4	TRBV7-1	many
CASSLGGTSAADTQYF	TGCGCCAGCAGCTTGGGGGGGACTAGCGCAGCAGATACGCAGTATTTT	TRBD2	TRBJ2-3	TRBV5-1	many
CASSLRAVNEQFF	TGTGCCAGCAGCTTAAGAGCAGTCAATGAGCAGTTCTTC	.	TRBJ2-1	TRBV7-2	medium-sized